The 2 T cell receptor beta chains presented below share a single source sample, sequenced in a study of blood T cells in healthy people across ages (dated by TCRdb to between 2015 and 2016). Library prep was done by 5' RACE. Sequenced on an Illumina HiSeq 2500. The second PCR ran for roughly 7 to 11 cycles and used a J-beta primer mix along with a sample-barcoded 5' primer. TCRdb itself trimmed the public reads at Q25 with fastp, ran MiXCR and retained productive beta chains. Identical CDR3 proteins give one entry, which carries the most common genes and DNA. The sample table holds about 720,000 distinct CDR3 sequences, of which about 20% were seen once. The ten largest clonotypes hold around a fifth of the sample. The sequenced sample was blood. The receptors stem from a man aged 65 to 85 in good health.

V gene TRBV9 combines with J gene TRBJ2-5, with D tentatively TRBD2 (8 bases). The J call may be incorrect, as the DNA end agrees better with TRBJ2-1. Germline CDR1 reads SGDLS; CDR2 reads YYNGEE. CDR3 length: 18 amino acids. The CDR3 sequence: CASSKSGSSRGFVDEQFF. CDR3 DNA: TGTGCCAGCAGCAAAAGCGGGAGCAGCAGGGGGTTTGTGGATGAGCAGTTCTTC.

Remarks on this clonotype: The germline gene is not matched at one end of the junction; a read error may be the cause. This sequence joins TRBV20-1 and TRBJ2-3; a weak D match, TRBD2 (5 bases). CDR1 and CDR2 from the germline V gene are DFQATT and SNEGSKA (reference sequence). This CDR3 contains 16 residues. CDR3 region: CSASQLGGASTDTRYF. CDR3 DNA: TGCAGTGCTAGTCAACTTGGCGGAGCTAGCACAGATACGCGGTATTTT.